The 27 T cell receptor beta chains below were found in one sample sequenced in a study of blood T cell repertoires in COVID-19 (dated by TCRdb to about 2020). The library was made by the immunoSEQ multiplex PCR assay. The table comes from immuneACCESS by way of TCRdb, which keeps in-frame sequences with V and J called. Part of the clones is missing from these tables; in studies checked, under half for an unresolved V gene and the rest for unknown reasons. The table for this sample lists 90,000 to 100,000 clones; roughly 85% of them were counted only once. 38% of the sample is held by the ten biggest clonotypes. The sequenced sample was peripheral blood. These receptors were taken from an elderly man with acute or convalescent COVID-19.

The V gene is TRBV7-9, the J gene TRBJ2-7; D is possibly TRBD1 (6 bases). CDR1 is SEHNR, CDR2 FQNEAQ, per germline (reference sequence). V lost 7 bases to trimming and J lost 2 bases, with 15 bases between them. This CDR3 comprises 14 residues. CDR3 in amino acids: CASTKTGTTYEQYF. CDR3 nucleotides: TGTGCCAGCACCAAGACCGGGACAACCTACGAGCAGTACTTC. The full variable domain, its missing parts supplied by reference TRBV7-9 and TRBJ2-7, is DTGVSQNPRHKITKRGQNVTFRCDPISEHNRLYWYRQTLGQGPEFLTYFQNEAQLEKSRLLSDRFSAERPKGSFSTLEIQRTEQGDSAMYLCASTKTGTTYEQYFGPGTRLTVT.

This sequence joins TRBV28 and TRBJ2-3, with a weak D call TRBD2 (5 bases). CDR3 length equals 15 residues. V lost 6 bases to trimming and J lost 6 bases, with 19 bases between them. The germline V gene encodes CDR1 MDHEN and CDR2 SYDVKM. The CDR3 bases are TGTGCCAGCAGGAGCGGAGAACTCCTGGGGGATACGCAGTATTTT. Translation: CASRSGELLGDTQYF.

The rearrangement joins TRBV5-1 to TRBJ2-1; TRBD1 matches at 8 bases. Looked up from germline, CDR1 is SGHRS and CDR2 is YFSETQ. CDR3 length: 15 amino acids. Trimming took 4 bases from V and 3 from J; bases not matched to a gene: 6. The CDR3 bases are TGCGCCAGCAGCCGTCAGACAGGGGACTACAATGAGCAGTTCTTC. This sequence encodes CASSRQTGDYNEQFF.

This sequence joins TRBV6-5 and TRBJ2-7, with D maybe TRBD2 (5 bases). CDR1 and CDR2 (germline): MNHEY, SVGAGI. The CDR3 is 11 amino acids. Trimming left V 6 bases short and J 4 bases short, with 7 bases between. The CDR3 reads CASRGGYEQYF. The CDR3 DNA reads TGTGCCAGCAGAGGCGGGTACGAGCAGTACTTC.

This clone has only a few counts. This chain connects TRBV21-1 to TRBJ1-6; the table's D call, TRBD1, has no DNA check behind it. TRBV21-1 is listed as a pseudogene. There are 14 residues in the CDR3. CDR3 protein: CASRQGQGRSPLHF. The CDR3 DNA follows: TGTGCCAGCAGACAGGGACAGGGTCGATCACCCCTCCACTTT.

J is TRBJ2-1 and V is TRBV6-5; 9 nucleotides match TRBD2. Per the germline V gene, CDR1 is MNHEY and CDR2 is SVGAGI. This CDR3 region has 16 residues. Trimming took 2 bases from V and 0 from J; bases not matched to a gene: 2. The CDR3 reads CASSYASGNSYNEQFF. CDR3 DNA sequence: TGTGCCAGCAGTTACGCTAGCGGGAACTCCTACAATGAGCAGTTCTTC.

The V gene is TRBV18, the J gene TRBJ2-3; 9 bases are a match to TRBD2. Germline lookup yields CDR1 KGHSH and CDR2 LQKENI. The CDR3 is 16 amino acids. Trimming at V came to 2 bases and at J to 6 bases, leaving 9 bases not matched to a gene. The CDR3 loop reads CASSPSQREDGDTQYF. CDR3 coding DNA: TGTGCCAGCTCACCAAGCCAGCGGGAGGACGGGGATACGCAGTATTTT. The variable domain in full, with the rest retrieved from reference TRBV18 and TRBJ2-3, is NAGVMQNPRHLVRRRGQEARLRCSPMKGHSHVYWYRQLPEEGLKFMVYLQKENIIDESGMPKERFSAEFPKEGPSILRIQQVVRGDSAAYFCASSPSQREDGDTQYFGPGTRLTVL.

The chain has TRBV19 and TRBJ2-3, with a tentative D call TRBD1 (8 bases). This CDR3 region has 16 residues. Trimming left V 1 base short and J 8 bases short, with 19 bases between. Germline CDR1 LNHDA, CDR2 SQIVND (reference sequence). CDR3 sequence: CASSIVGTGLVGTQYF. The CDR3 region has the DNA TGTGCCAGTAGTATAGTGGGGACAGGACTAGTTGGTACGCAGTATTTT.

The rearrangement joins TRBV6-5 to TRBJ1-1; 8 positions match TRBD1. Unmatched junction bases numbered 10, after V lost 6 bases and J lost 10 bases. The germline V gene has CDR1 MNHEY and CDR2 SVGAGI. The CDR3 is 13 amino acids. The CDR3 DNA reads TGTGCCAGCAGGGGTGGAACAGGGGGTCGAGCTTTCTTT. It yields the protein CASRGGTGGRAFF.

V gene TRBV2 combines with J gene TRBJ2-2; TRBD2 agrees at 8 bases. CDR3 length: 14 residues. CDR1 and CDR2 from the germline V gene are SNHLY and FYNNEI. Trimming cost V 6 bases and J 1 base; bases outside gene matches: 1. The CDR3 DNA reads TGTGCCAGCAGACTAGCGGTGAACACCGGGGAGCTGTTTTTT. Translated: CASRLAVNTGELFF.

This clone was picked up a small number of times. The genes are TRBV6-5 and TRBJ1-2, with D unclear. Looked up from germline, CDR1 is MNHEY and CDR2 is SVGAGI. CDR3 length: 14 residues. The V and J ends lost 4 bases and 8 bases respectively, with 17 bases between them. CDR3 protein: CASSFPPGTSGYTF. The CDR3 DNA reads TGTGCCAGCAGTTTCCCACCGGGAACGAGCGGCTACACCTTC.

The chain joins TRBV5-1 to TRBJ2-3, with 7 bases fitting TRBD2. Germline lookup yields CDR1 SGHRS and CDR2 YFSETQ. The CDR3 contains 15 residues. The J segment lost 1 base and the V segment lost 6 bases, leaving 8 bases of the junction unmatched. CDR3 in amino acids: CASKSRDYGTDTQYF. The CDR3 DNA sequence: TGCGCCAGCAAAAGTAGGGACTACGGCACAGATACGCAGTATTTT.

J is TRBJ2-3 and V is TRBV9; 10 bases fit TRBD2. This CDR3 has 16 amino acids. The germline V gene has CDR1 SGDLS and CDR2 YYNGEE. Germline trimming cut 0 bases from V and 3 bases from J; bases unmatched to any gene: 4. CDR3 DNA: TGTGCCAGCAGCGTAGGTCCTAGCGGGAGTACAGATACGCAGTATTTT. It codes for CASSVGPSGSTDTQYF.

The gene calls are TRBV12-3 or TRBV12-4 and TRBJ2-1; D gene uncertain. This CDR3 has 13 residues. V was clipped by 2 bases and J by 5 bases, with 7 bases between them. This CDR3 reads CASSLISNNEQFF. CDR3 nucleotides: TGTGCCAGCAGTTTAATTAGTAACAATGAGCAGTTCTTC.

This clone appeared a single time. The rearrangement links TRBV29-1 to TRBJ1-1, with a weak D call TRBD1 (6 bases). The germline CDR1 and CDR2 sequences are SQVTM and ANQGSEA. The CDR3 loop spans 14 amino acids. The germline V and J ends were trimmed by 5 bases and 1 base, with 14 bases remaining between them. The CDR3 loop reads CSVSPRTENTEAFF. The CDR3 region has the DNA TGCAGCGTTTCCCCCCGGACAGAGAACACTGAAGCTTTCTTT.

The J gene is TRBJ2-5, the V gene TRBV11-3, with D possibly TRBD1 on 6 matching bases. The CDR3 sequence is 14 residues long. CDR1 is SGHNT, CDR2 YENEEA, per germline. Trimming removed 1 base at V and 9 bases at J, with 15 bases between. The CDR3, as DNA: TGTGCCAGCAGCTTAGTCCCAGGGGAAGGAGCCCAGTACTTC. It is translated as CASSLVPGEGAQYF.

This chain joins TRBV7-3 and TRBJ2-3, with 7 nucleotides matching TRBD2. The CDR3 extends over 15 amino acids. V dropped 5 bases and J dropped 1; count of bases not matched to a gene: 6. Germline lookup yields CDR1 SGHTA and CDR2 FQGTGA. For the CDR3, the DNA is TGTGCCAGCAGCCTCGGGGGGAGGCGCACAGATACGCAGTATTTT. Amino acids: CASSLGGRRTDTQYF.

CDR3 sequence: CASSTGGNNQPQHF. The CDR3 DNA is TGTGCCAGTAGTACGGGGGGGAACAATCAGCCCCAGCATTTT. The chain uses TRBV19 and TRBJ1-5; tentatively, D is TRBD1 (5 bases). Germline V gene data show CDR1 as LNHDA and CDR2 as SQIVND (reference sequence). The CDR3 consists of 14 residues. Trimming left V 4 bases short and J 3 bases short, with 10 bases between.

This clone was observed a handful of times. The chain has TRBV19 and TRBJ1-5, with D tentatively TRBD1 (6 bases). The CDR3 is made up of 14 amino acids. Germline CDR1 reads LNHDA; CDR2 reads SQIVND (reference sequence). V lost 6 bases, J lost 4 bases, and 13 bases lay in between. CDR3 sequence reads: CASRLGQLNQPQHF. CDR3 DNA: TGTGCCAGTAGGCTTGGACAGCTAAATCAGCCCCAGCATTTT.

This chain uses TRBV6-1 with TRBJ1-4, with D perhaps TRBD1 (5 bases). V was clipped by 2 bases and J by 6 bases, with 10 bases between them. The CDR3 runs 14 residues. CDR1 and CDR2 (germline): MNHNS, SASEGT. CDR3 loop: CASSERGIDEKLFF. Written as DNA, the CDR3 is TGTGCCAGCAGTGAAAGGGGAATTGATGAAAAACTGTTTTTT.

The chain recombines TRBV19 with TRBJ2-6; a possible D gene is TRBD1 (6 bases). Trimming removed 5 bases from V and 0 bases from J, with 14 bases in between. This CDR3 has 17 residues. The germline gives CDR1 LNHDA, CDR2 SQIVND (reference sequence). The CDR3 spells CASSVTGSDSGANVLTF. DNA for the CDR3: TGTGCCAGTAGTGTTACAGGGTCTGACTCTGGGGCCAACGTCCTGACTTTC.

V usage is TRBV5-1 and J usage is TRBJ2-3; TRBD2 matches 9 bases. CDR1 SGHRS and CDR2 YFSETQ come from the germline V gene. V was clipped by 3 bases and J by 1 base; unmatched bases: 9. This CDR3 has 17 residues. CDR3 DNA sequence: TGCGCCAGCAGCTATAGCGGGAGCCGGGAGCGCACAGATACGCAGTATTTT. Protein: CASSYSGSRERTDTQYF.

V is TRBV3-1 (or the pseudogene TRBV3-2) and J is TRBJ2-5, with 9 bases aligning to TRBD2. The CDR3 length is 15 residues. After removal of 4 bases from V and 5 bases from J, the junction contained 8 bases not matched to a gene. The germline V gene encodes CDR1 LGHDT and CDR2 YNNKEL (reference sequence). The CDR3 region has the DNA TGTGCCAGCAGCCCACCGGGACTAGCTATGGAGACCCAGTACTTC. It encodes CASSPPGLAMETQYF.

This clone was seen just once. This CDR3 is CASRLSGGGNQPQHF. The CDR3 DNA reads as TGTGCCAGCAGACTCTCGGGGGGAGGCAATCAGCCCCAGCATTTT. The chain carries TRBV6-6 and TRBJ1-5, with D tentatively TRBD1 (5 bases). V lost 6 bases, J lost 2 bases, and 14 bases lay in between. Germline CDR1 is MNHNY and CDR2 is SVGAGI (reference sequence). This CDR3 comprises 15 residues.

The gene calls are TRBV7-2 and TRBJ2-5; 7 nucleotides match TRBD1. Germline CDR1 SGHTA, CDR2 FQGNSA. This CDR3 comprises 13 residues. The V segment lost 8 bases and the J segment 4 bases; nucleotides outside the gene matches: 7. CDR3 DNA: TGTGCCAGCGGCCAGAACAGGGGAGAGACCCAGTACTTC. Encoded protein: CASGQNRGETQYF.

The chain links TRBV4-2 to TRBJ2-2, with 7 bases aligning to TRBD1. From germline, CDR1 is LGHNA and CDR2 YNFKEQ. This CDR3 is built from 15 residues. Unmatched junction bases numbered 4, after V lost 5 bases and J lost 1 base. The CDR3 DNA follows: TGTGCCAGCAGCAGGGGACAGAGGAACACCGGGGAGCTGTTTTTT. Translated: CASSRGQRNTGELFF.

This sequence joins TRBV5-1 and TRBJ2-6; TRBD1 matches at 8 bases. From germline, CDR1 is SGHRS and CDR2 YFSETQ. The CDR3 spans 16 residues. The ends lost 2 bases at V and 4 bases at J; junction bases unmatched: 5. The CDR3 bases are TGCGCCAGCAGCTTCGACAGGGGTGACGGGGCCAACGTCCTGACTTTC. Protein sequence: CASSFDRGDGANVLTF.